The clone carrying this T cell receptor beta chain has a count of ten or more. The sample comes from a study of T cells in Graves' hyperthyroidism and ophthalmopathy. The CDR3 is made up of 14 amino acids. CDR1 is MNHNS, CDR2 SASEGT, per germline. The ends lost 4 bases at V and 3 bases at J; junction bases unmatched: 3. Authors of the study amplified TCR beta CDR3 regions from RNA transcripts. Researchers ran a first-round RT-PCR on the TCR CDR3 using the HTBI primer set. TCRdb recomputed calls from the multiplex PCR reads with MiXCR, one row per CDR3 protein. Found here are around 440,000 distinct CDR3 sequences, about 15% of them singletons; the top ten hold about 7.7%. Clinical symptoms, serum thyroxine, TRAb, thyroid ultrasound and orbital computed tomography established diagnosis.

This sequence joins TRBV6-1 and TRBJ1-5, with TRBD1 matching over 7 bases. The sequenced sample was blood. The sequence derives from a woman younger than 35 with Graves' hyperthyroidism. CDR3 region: CASSGQGNNQPQHF. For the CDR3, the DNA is TGTGCCAGCAGTGGACAGGGTAACAATCAGCCCCAGCATTTT.